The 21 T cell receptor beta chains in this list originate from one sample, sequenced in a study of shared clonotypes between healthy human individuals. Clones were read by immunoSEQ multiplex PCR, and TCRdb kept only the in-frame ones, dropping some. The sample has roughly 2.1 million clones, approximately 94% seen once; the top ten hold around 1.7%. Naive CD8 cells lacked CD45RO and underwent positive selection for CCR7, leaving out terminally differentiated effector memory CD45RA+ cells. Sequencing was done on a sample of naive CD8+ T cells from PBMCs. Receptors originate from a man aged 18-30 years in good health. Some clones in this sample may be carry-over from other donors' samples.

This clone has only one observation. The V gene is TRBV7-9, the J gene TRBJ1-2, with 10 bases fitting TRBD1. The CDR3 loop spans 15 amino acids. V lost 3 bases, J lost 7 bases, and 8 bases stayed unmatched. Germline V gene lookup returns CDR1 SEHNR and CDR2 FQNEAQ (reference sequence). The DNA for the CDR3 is TGTGCCAGCAGCTTTGGTTATGGGACAGGGGTTGGCTACACCTTC. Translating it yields CASSFGYGTGVGYTF.

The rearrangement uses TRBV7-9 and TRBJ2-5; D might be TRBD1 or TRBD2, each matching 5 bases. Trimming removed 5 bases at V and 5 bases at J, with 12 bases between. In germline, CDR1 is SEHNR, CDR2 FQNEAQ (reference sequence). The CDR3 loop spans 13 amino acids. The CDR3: CASSPEGWETQYF. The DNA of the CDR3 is TGTGCCAGCAGCCCAGAGGGGTGGGAGACCCAGTACTTC.

The CDR3 is CAEGEQYF. For the CDR3, the DNA is TGTGCCGAGGGGGAGCAGTACTTC. The rearrangement joins TRBV2 to TRBJ2-7; D is perhaps TRBD1 or TRBD2 (5 bases each). Trimming took off 11 bases at V and 7 bases at J, with 6 bases between the two ends. Germline V gene sequence: CDR1 SNHLY, CDR2 FYNNEI. The CDR3 is made up of 8 amino acids.

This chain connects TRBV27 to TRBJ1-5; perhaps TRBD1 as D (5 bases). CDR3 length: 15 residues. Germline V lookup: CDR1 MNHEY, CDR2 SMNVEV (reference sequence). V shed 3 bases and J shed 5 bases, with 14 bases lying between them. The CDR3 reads CASSFLGSRDQPQHF. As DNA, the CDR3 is TGTGCCAGCAGTTTCTTGGGCTCCAGGGATCAGCCCCAGCATTTT.

For the CDR3, the DNA is TGCGCCAGCAGCTCGGACAGCGGGCGCGGGACCTACGAGCAGTACTTC. This sequence encodes CASSSDSGRGTYEQYF. This chain joins TRBV5-1 and TRBJ2-7; D may be TRBD1 or TRBD2 (6 bases each). Germline CDR1 and CDR2: SGHRS and YFSETQ. The length of the CDR3 is 16 residues. V was trimmed by 3 bases and J by 2 bases, leaving 18 bases between them.

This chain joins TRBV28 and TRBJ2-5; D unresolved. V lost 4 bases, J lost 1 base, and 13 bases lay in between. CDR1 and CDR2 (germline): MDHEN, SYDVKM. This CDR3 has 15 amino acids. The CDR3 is CASSWGRFTQETQYF. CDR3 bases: TGTGCCAGCAGTTGGGGAAGGTTTACCCAAGAGACCCAGTACTTC. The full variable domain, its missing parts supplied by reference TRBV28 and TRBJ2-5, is DVKVTQSSRYLVKRTGEKVFLECVQDMDHENMFWYRQDPGLGLRLIYFSYDVKMKEKGDIPEGYSVSREKKERFSLILESASTNQTSMYLCASSWGRFTQETQYFGPGTRLLVL.

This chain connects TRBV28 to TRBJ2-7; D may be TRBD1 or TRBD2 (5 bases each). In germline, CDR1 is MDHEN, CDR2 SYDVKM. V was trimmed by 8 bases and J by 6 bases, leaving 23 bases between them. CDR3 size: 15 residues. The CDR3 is CASGDQGLIGVEQYF. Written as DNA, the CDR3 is TGTGCCAGCGGTGACCAGGGCCTTATCGGGGTCGAGCAGTACTTC.

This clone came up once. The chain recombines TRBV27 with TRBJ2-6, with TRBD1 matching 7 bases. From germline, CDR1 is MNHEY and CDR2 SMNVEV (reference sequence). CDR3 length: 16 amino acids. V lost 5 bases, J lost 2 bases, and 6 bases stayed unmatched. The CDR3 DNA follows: TGTGCCAGCAGTAGCAGACAGGGCGCTGGGGCCAACGTCCTGACTTTC. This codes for CASSSRQGAGANVLTF.

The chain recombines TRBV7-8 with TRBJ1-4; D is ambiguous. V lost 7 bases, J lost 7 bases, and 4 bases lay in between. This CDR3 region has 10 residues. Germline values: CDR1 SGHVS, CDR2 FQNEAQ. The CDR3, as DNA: TGTGCCAGCATGGGTGAAAAACTGTTTTTT. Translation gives CASMGEKLFF.

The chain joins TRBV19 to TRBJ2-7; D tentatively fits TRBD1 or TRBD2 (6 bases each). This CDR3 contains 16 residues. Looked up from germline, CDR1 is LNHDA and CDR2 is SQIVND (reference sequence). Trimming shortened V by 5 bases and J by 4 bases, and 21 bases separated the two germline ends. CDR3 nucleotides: TGTGCCAGTAGTCCAGGGGAGGCTTCACGTAGGTACGAGCAGTACTTC. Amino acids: CASSPGEASRRYEQYF.

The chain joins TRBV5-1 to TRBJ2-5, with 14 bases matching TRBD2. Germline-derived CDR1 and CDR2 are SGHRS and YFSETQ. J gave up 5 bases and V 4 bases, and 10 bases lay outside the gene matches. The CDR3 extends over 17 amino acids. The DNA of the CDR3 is TGCGCCAGCAGCCTAATGGGGGGACTAGCGGGAGTGGAGACCCAGTACTTC. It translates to CASSLMGGLAGVETQYF.

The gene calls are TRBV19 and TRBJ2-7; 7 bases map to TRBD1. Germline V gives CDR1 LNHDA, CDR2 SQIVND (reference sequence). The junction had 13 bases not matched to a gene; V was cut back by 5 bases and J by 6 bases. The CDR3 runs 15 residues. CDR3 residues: CASSPYRGASVEQYF. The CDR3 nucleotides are TGTGCCAGTAGTCCGTACAGGGGTGCGTCCGTCGAGCAGTACTTC.

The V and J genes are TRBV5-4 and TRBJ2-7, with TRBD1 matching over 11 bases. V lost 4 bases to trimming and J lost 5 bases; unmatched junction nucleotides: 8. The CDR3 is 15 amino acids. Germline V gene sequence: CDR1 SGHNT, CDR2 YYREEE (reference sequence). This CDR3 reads CASSQGTGGPHEQYF. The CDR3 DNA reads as TGTGCCAGCAGCCAAGGGACAGGGGGTCCCCACGAGCAGTACTTC.

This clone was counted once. CDR3 loop: CASTGLATHEQFF. In DNA form, the CDR3 reads TGTGCCAGCACGGGACTAGCGACCCATGAGCAGTTCTTC. This chain connects TRBV27 to TRBJ2-1, with 10 bases aligning to TRBD2. The V segment lost 7 bases and the J segment 8 bases; nucleotides outside the gene matches: 5. The CDR3 totals 13 residues. Germline CDR1 is MNHEY and CDR2 is SMNVEV (reference sequence).

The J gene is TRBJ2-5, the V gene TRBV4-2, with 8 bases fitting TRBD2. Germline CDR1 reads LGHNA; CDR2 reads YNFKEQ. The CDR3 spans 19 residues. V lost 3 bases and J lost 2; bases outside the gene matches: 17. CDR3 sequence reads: CASSHREHAGTRDQETQYF. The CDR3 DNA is TGTGCCAGCAGCCACCGCGAACATGCTGGGACTAGAGATCAAGAGACCCAGTACTTC.

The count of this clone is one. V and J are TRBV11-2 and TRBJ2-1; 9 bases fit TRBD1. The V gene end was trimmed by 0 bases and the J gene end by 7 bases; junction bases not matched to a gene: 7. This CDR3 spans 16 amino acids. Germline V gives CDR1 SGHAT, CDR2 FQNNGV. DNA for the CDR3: TGTGCCAGCAGCTTAGATGATGTTGGGACAGGGAATGAGCAGTTCTTC. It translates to CASSLDDVGTGNEQFF.

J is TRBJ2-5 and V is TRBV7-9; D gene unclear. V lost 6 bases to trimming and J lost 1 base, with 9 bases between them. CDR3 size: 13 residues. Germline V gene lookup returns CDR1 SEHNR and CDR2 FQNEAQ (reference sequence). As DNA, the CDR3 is TGTGCCAGCAGGGACCGGATCCAAGAGACCCAGTACTTC. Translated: CASRDRIQETQYF.

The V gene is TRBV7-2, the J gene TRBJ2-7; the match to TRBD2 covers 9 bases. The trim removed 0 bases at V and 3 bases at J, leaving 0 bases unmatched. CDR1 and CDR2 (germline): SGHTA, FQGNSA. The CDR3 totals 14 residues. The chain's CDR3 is CASSLAAGGYEQYF. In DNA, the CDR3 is TGTGCCAGCAGCTTAGCAGCGGGGGGCTACGAGCAGTACTTC.

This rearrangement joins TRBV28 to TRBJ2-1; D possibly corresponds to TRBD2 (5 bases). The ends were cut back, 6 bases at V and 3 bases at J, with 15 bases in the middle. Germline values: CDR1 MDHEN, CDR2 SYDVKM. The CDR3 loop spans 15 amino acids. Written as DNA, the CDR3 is TGTGCCAGCAGGCCCACTCGGGAAGGCTACAATGAGCAGTTCTTC. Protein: CASRPTREGYNEQFF.

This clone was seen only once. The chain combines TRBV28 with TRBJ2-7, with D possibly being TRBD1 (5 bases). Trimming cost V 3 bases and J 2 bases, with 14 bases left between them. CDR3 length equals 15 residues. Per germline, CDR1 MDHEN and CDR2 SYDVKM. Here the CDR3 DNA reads TGTGCCAGCAGTTTCCTGACAGATCGGACCTACGAGCAGTACTTC. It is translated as CASSFLTDRTYEQYF.

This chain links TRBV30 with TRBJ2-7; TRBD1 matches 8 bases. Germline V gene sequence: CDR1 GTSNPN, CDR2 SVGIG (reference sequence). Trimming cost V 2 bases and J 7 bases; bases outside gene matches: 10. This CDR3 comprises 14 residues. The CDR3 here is CAWSPETGVLEQYF. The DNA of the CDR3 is TGTGCCTGGAGTCCTGAGACAGGGGTATTAGAGCAGTACTTC.